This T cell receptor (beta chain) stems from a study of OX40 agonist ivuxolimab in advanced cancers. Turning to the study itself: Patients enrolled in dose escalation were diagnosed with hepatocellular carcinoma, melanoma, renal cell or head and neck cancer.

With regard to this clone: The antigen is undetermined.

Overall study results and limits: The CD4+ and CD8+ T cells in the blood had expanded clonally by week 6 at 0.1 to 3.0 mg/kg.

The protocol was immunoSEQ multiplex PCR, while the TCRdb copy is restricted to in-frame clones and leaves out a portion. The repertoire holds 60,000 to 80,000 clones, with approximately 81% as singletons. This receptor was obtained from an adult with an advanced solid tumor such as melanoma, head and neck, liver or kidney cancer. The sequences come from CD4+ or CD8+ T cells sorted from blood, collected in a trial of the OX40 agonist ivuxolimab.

CDR3 coding DNA: TGCAGACACGGCAGGGAACACACCTTC. It yields the protein CRHGREHTF. The chain combines TRBV20-1 with TRBJ1-2; D possibly corresponds to TRBD1 (5 bases). This CDR3 comprises 9 residues. Per germline, CDR1 DFQATT and CDR2 SNEGSKA (reference sequence).